This entry is about one TCR beta chain. The antigen is not known. Sequencing was performed with immunoSEQ multiplex PCR; in TCRdb, only in-frame clones are kept and a portion is missing. This sample has 300,000 to 400,000 clones, with 85% to 90% found just once. This sample is part of a study of Ad26.COV2.S vaccination and SARS-CoV-2 variants. For the study at large: The study gave Ad26.COV2.S intramuscularly, once or twice 56 days apart. Study-level findings and limits: In TCR breadth and depth analyses, total T cell responses may have been underestimated. Vaccine and placebo recipients had similar non-spike TCR breadth.

As to treatment: roughly 18 received Ad26.COV2.S at low or high dose, single or two shots; five or six received placebo; per-sample allocation not given. Sampling occurred on day 63 after the first vaccine or placebo injection. Built on an Ad26 vector, the vaccine expressed Wuhan-strain SARS-CoV-2 spike. With V trimmed by 2 bases and J by 4 bases, 7 bases remained unmatched. Per germline, CDR1 SEHNR and CDR2 FQNEAQ (reference sequence). This CDR3 spans 15 amino acids. The chain recombines TRBV7-9 with TRBJ1-2; 7 bases agree with TRBD1. The sequencing here drew on peripheral blood, taken in a trial of Ad26.COV2.S vaccine versus placebo. The clonotype comes from a person between 18 and 65 years old who received the Ad26.COV2.S COVID-19 vaccine or a placebo. CDR3 sequence: CASSLPVRGLYGYTF. The CDR3 DNA sequence: TGTGCCAGCAGCTTACCTGTGAGGGGGCTCTATGGCTACACCTTC.